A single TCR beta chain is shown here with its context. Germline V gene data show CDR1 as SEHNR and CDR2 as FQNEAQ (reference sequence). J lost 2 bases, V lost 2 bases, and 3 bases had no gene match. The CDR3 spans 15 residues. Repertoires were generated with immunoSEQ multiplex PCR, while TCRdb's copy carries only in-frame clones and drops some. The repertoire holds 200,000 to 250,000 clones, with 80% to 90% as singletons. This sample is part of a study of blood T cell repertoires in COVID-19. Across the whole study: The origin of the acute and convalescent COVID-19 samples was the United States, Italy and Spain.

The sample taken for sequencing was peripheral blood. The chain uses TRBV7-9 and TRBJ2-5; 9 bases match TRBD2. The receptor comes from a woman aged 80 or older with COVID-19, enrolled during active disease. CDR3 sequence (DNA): TGTGCCAGCAGCTTACCCCTAGCGGGACAAGAGACCCAGTACTTC. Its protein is CASSLPLAGQETQYF.